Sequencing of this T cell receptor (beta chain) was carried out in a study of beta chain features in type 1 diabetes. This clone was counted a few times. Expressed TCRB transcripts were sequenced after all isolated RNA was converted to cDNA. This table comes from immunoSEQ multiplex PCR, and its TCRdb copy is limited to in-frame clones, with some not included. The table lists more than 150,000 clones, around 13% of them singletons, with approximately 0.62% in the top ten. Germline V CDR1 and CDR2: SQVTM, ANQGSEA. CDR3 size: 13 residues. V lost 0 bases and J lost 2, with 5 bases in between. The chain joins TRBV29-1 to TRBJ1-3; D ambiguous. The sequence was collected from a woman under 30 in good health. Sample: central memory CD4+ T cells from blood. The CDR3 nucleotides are TGCAGCGTTGAAGATCCTGCTGGAAACACCATATATTTT. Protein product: CSVEDPAGNTIYF.